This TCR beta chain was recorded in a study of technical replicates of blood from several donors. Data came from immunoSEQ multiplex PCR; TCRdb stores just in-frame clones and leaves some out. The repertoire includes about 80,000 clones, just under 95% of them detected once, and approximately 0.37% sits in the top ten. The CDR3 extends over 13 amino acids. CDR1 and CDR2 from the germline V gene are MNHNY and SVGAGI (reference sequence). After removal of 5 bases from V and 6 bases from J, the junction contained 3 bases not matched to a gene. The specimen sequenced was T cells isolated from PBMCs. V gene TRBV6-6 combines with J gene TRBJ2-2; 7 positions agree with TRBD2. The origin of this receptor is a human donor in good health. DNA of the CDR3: TGTGCCAGCAGTGAGCGGGACTCCGGGGAGCTGTTTTTT. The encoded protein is CASSERDSGELFF.